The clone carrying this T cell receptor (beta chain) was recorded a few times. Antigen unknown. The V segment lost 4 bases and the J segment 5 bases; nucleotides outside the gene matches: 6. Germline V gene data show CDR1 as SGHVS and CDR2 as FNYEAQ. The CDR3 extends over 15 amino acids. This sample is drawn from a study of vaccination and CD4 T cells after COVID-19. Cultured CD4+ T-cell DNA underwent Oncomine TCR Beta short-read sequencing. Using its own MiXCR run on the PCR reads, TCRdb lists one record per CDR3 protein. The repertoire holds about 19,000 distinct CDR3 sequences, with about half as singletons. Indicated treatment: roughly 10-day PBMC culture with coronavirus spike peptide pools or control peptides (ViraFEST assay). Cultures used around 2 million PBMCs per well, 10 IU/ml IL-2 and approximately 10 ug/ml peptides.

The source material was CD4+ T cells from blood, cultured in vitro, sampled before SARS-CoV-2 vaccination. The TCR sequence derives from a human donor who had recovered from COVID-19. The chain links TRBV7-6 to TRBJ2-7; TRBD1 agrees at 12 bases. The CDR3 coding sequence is TGTGCCAGCAGCTCCTTTGGGACAGGGGGCCACGAGCAGTACTTC. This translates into CASSSFGTGGHEQYF.